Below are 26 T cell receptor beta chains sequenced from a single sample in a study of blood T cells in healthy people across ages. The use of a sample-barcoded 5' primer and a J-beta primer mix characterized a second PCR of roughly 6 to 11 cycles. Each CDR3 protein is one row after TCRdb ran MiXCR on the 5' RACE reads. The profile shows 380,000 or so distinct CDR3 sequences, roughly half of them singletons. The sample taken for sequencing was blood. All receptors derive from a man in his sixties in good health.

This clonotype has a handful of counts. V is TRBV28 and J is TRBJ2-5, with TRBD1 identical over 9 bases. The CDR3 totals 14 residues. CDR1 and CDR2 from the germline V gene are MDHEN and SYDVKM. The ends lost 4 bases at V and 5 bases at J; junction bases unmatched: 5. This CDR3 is CASSSDRGGETQYF. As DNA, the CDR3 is TGTGCCAGCAGTTCGGACAGGGGTGGGGAGACCCAGTACTTC. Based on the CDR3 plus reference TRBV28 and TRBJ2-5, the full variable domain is DVKVTQSSRYLVKRTGEKVFLECVQDMDHENMFWYRQDPGLGLRLIYFSYDVKMKEKGDIPEGYSVSREKKERFSLILESASTNQTSMYLCASSSDRGGETQYFGPGTRLLVL.

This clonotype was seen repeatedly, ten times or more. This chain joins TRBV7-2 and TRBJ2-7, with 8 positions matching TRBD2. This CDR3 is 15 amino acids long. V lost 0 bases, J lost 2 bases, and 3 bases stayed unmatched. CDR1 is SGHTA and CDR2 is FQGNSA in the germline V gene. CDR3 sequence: CASSLALAVTYEQYF. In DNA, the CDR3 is TGTGCCAGCAGCTTAGCACTAGCGGTCACCTACGAGCAGTACTTC.

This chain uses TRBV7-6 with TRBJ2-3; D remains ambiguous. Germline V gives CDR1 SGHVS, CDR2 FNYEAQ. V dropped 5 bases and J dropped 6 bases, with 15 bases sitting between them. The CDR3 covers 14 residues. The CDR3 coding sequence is TGTGCCAGCAGCCCCAGACCATCCTCGGATACGCAGTATTTT. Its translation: CASSPRPSSDTQYF.

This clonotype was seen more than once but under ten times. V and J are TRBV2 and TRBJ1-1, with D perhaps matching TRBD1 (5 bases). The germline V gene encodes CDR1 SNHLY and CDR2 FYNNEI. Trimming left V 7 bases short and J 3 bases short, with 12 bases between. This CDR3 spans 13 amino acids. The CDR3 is CASTRDRYTEAFF. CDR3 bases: TGTGCCAGCACCCGGGACCGATACACTGAAGCTTTCTTT.

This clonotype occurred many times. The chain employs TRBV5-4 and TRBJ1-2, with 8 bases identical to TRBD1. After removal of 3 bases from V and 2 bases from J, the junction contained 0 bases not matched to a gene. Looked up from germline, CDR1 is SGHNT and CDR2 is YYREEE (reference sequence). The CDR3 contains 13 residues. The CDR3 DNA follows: TGTGCCAGCAGCTGGACAGGGAACTATGGCTACACCTTC. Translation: CASSWTGNYGYTF.

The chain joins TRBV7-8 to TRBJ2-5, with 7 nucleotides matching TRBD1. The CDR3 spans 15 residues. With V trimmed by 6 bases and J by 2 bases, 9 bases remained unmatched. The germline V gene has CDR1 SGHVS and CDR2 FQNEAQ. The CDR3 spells CASRPNRGQQETQYF. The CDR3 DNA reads TGTGCCAGCAGGCCTAACAGGGGCCAACAAGAGACCCAGTACTTC.

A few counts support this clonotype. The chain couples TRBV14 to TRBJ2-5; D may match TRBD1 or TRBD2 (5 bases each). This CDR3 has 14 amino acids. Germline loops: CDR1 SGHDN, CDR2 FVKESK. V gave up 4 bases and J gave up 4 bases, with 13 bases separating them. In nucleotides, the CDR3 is TGTGCCAGCAGCCGGGACCAGGTTGCAGAGACCCAGTACTTC. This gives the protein CASSRDQVAETQYF. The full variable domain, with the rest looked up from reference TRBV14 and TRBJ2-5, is EAGVTQFPSHSVIEKGQTVTLRCDPISGHDNLYWYRRVMGKEIKFLLHFVKESKQDESGMPNNRFLAERTGGTYSTLKVQPAELEDSGVYFCASSRDQVAETQYFGPGTRLLVL.

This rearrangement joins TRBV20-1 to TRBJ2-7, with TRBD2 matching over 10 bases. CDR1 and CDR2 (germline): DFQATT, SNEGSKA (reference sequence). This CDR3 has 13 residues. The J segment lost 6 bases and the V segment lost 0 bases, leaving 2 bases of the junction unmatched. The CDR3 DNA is TGCAGTGCTAGAGACGGGACTAGCGCCGAGCAGTACTTC. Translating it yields CSARDGTSAEQYF.

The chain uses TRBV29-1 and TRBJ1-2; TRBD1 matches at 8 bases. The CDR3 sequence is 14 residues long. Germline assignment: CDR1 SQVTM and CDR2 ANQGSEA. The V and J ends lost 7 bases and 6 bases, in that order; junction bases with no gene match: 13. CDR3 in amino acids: CSGHSGGATDGYTF. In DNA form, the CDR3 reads TGCAGCGGCCACTCAGGGGGCGCAACGGATGGCTACACCTTC.

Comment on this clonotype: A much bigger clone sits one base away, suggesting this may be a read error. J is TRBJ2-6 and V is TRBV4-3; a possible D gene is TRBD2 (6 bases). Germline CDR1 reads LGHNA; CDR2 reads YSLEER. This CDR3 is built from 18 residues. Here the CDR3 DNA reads TGCGCCAACAGCCAACGCGATCGGCTAGCGAAAGGGGCCAACGTCCTGACTTTC. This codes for CANSQRDRLAKGANVLTF.

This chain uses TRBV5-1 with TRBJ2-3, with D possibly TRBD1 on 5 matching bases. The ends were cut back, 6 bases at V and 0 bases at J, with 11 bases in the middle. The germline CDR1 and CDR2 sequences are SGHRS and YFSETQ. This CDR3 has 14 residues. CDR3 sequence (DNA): TGCGCCAGCATCGTGGACACGAGCACAGATACGCAGTATTTT. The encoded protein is CASIVDTSTDTQYF.

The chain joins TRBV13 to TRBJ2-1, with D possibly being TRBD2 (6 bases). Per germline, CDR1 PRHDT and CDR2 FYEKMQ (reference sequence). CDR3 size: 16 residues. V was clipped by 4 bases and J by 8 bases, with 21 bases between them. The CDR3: CASSSASEGARHEQFF. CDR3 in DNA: TGTGCCAGCAGCTCAGCCTCGGAGGGAGCACGGCATGAGCAGTTCTTC. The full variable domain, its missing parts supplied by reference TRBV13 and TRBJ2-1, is AAGVIQSPRHLIKEKRETATLKCYPIPRHDTVYWYQQGPGQDPQFLISFYEKMQSDKGSIPDRFSAQQFSDYHSELNMSSLELGDSALYFCASSSASEGARHEQFFGPGTRLTVL.

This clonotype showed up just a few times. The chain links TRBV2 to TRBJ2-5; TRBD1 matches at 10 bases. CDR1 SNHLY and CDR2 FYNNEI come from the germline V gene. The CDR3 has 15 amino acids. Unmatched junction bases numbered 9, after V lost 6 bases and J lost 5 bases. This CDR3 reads CASRADRGQVETQYF. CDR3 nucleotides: TGTGCCAGCAGAGCCGACAGGGGGCAGGTTGAGACCCAGTACTTC. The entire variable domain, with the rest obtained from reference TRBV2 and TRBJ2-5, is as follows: EPEVTQTPSHQVTQMGQEVILRCVPISNHLYFYWYRQILGQKVEFLVSFYNNEISEKSEIFDDQFSVERPDGSNFTLKIRSTKLEDSAMYFCASRADRGQVETQYFGPGTRLLVL.

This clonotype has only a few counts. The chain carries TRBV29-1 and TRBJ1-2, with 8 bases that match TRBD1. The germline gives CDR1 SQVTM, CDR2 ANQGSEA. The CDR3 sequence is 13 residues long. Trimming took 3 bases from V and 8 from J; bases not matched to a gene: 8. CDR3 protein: CSVERDRRGGYTF. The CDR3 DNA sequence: TGCAGCGTTGAGAGGGACAGGAGAGGGGGCTACACCTTC.

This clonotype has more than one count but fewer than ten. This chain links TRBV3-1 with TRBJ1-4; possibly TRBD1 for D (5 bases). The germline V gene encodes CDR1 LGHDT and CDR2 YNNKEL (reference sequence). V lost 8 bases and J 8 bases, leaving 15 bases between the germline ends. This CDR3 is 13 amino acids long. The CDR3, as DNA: TGTGCCAGCGCCACTTCAGGGCGGGAAAAACTGTTTTTT. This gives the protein CASATSGREKLFF. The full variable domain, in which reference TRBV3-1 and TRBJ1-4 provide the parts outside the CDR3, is DTAVSQTPKYLVTQMGNDKSIKCEQNLGHDTMYWYKQDSKKFLKIMFSYNNKELIINETVPNRFSPKSPDKAHLNLHINSLELGDSAVYFCASATSGREKLFFGSGTQLSVL.

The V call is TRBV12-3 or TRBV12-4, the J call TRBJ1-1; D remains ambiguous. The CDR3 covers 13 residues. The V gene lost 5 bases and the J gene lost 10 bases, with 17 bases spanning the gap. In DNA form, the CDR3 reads TGTGCCAGCAGTCCCCTCTTTACACTGGGAGCTTTCTTT. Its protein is CASSPLFTLGAFF.

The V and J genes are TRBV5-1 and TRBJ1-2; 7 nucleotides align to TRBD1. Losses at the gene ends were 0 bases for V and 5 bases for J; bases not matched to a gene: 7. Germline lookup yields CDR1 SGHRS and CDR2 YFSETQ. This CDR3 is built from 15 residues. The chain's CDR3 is CASSLGGTDNYGYTF. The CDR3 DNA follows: TGCGCCAGCAGCTTGGGAGGGACAGATAATTATGGCTACACCTTC.

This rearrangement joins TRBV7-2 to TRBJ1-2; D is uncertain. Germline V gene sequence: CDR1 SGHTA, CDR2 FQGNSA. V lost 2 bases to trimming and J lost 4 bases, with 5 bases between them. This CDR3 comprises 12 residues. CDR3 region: CASSLFTYGYTF. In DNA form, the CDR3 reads TGTGCCAGCAGCTTATTCACCTATGGCTACACCTTC.

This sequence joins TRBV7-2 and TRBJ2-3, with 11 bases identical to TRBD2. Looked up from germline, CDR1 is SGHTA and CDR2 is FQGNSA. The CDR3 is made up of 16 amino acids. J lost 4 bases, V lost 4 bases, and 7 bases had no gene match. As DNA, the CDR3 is TGTGCCAGCAGCTATTCCCTAGCGGGAGGATCAGATACGCAGTATTTT. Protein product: CASSYSLAGGSDTQYF.

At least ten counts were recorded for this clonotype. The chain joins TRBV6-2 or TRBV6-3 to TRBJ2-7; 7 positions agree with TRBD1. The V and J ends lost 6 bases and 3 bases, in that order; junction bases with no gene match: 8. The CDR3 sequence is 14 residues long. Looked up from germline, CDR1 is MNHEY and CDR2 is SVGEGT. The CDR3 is CASSEGAQFYEQYF. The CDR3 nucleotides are TGTGCCAGCAGCGAGGGGGCCCAGTTCTACGAGCAGTACTTC.

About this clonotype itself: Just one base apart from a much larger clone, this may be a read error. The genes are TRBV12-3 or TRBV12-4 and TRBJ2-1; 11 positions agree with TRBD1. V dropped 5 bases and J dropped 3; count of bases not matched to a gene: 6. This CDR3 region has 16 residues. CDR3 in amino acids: CASSAFGTGGYNEQFF. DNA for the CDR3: TGTGCCAGCAGTGCATTCGGGACAGGGGGCTACAATGAGCAGTTCTTC.

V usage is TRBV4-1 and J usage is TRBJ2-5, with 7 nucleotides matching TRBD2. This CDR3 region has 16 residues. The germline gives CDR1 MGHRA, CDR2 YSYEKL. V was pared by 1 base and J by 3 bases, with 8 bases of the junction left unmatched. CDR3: CASSQGPAGKEETQYF. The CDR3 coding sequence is TGCGCCAGCAGCCAAGGTCCAGCGGGGAAGGAAGAGACCCAGTACTTC.

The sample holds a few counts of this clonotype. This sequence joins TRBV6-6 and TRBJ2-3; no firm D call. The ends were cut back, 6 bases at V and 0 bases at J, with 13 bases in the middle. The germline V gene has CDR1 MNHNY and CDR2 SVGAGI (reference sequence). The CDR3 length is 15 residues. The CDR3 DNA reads TGTGCCAGCAGCCCTGGCTTCGCTAGCACAGATACGCAGTATTTT. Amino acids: CASSPGFASTDTQYF.

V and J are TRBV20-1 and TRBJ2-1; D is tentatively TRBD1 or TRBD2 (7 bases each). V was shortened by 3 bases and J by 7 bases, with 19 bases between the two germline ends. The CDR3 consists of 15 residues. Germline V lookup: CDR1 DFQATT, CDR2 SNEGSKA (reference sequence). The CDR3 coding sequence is TGCAGTGCTAGGGCAGGGGGAGGGGAGGGGAATGAGCAGTTCTTC. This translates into CSARAGGGEGNEQFF.

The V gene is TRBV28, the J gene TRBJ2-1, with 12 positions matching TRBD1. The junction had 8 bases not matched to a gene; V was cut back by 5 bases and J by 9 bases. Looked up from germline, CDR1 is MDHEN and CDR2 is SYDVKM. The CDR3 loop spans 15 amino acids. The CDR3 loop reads CASSPGGTGGSEQFF. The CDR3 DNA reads TGTGCCAGCAGTCCCGGAGGGACAGGGGGCAGTGAGCAGTTCTTC.

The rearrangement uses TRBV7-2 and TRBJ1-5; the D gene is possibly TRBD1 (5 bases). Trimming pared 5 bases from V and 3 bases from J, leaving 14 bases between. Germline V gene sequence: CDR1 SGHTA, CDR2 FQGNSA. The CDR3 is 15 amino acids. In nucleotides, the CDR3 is TGTGCCAGCAGCCCCGTCCCAGGGCCCAATCAGCCCCAGCATTTT. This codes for CASSPVPGPNQPQHF.